The T cell receptor beta chain under discussion was sequenced for a study of cytomegalovirus exposure and HLA in healthy donors. Findings and limits, study-wide: Among TCR sequences, most were rare, though some public TCRs appeared in many donors.

The CDR3 loop spans 15 amino acids. The ends lost 5 bases at V and 3 bases at J; junction bases unmatched: 7. Germline lookup yields CDR1 MNHNS and CDR2 SASEGT. The PCR made use of 60 Vbeta and 13 Jbeta primers. Profiling relied on immunoSEQ multiplex PCR, and the TCRdb table lists in-frame clones only, not all of them. This repertoire shows about 35,000 clones, 80% found once; its top ten account for roughly 6%. Comment on this clone: Its antigen is as yet unknown.

The TCR sequence derives from a male donor in good health and CMV-seronegative. The V and J genes are TRBV6-1 and TRBJ1-2; 9 bases agree with TRBD1. Input material: PBMCs. In DNA, the CDR3 is TGTGCCAGCAGTTTCGTTGGGGACAGGGACTATGGCTACACCTTC. It translates to CASSFVGDRDYGYTF.